This TCR beta chain is drawn from a study of T cell repertoires in cytomegalovirus infection. Study-level results: Cumulative public TCR beta family frequency identified carriers of CMV plus the relevant HLA.

TCRdb re-called the reads with MiXCR, one entry per CDR3 protein. The repertoire includes 150,000 to 200,000 distinct CDR3 sequences, roughly 15% of them detected once, and about 17% sits in the top ten. A remark on this clonotype: What it binds is not known.

CDR1 MNHEY and CDR2 SVGEGT come from the germline V gene. The CDR3 is 15 amino acids. The ends were cut back, 6 bases at V and 1 base at J, with 12 bases in the middle. The receptor comes from a human donor in good health (CMV status not recorded). Some clones in this sample may be carry-over from other donors' samples. This chain connects TRBV6-2 or TRBV6-3 to TRBJ2-2; D is undetermined. Specimen: CD8+ T cells from PBMCs. CDR3: CASSSQAVNTGELFF. DNA of the CDR3: TGTGCCAGCAGCAGCCAGGCGGTGAACACCGGGGAGCTGTTTTTT.